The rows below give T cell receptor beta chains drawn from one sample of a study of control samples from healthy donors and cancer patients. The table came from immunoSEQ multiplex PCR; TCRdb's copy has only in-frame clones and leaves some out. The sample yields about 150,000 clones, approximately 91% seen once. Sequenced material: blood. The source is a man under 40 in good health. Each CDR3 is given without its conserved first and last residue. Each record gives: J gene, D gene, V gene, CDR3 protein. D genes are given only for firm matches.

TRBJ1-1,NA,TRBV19,ASSKAGALGVTEAF
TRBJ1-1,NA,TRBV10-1,ASSEYGVGDNTEAF
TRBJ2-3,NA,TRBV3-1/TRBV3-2,ASSQGFRVSADTQY
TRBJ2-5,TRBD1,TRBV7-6,ASSLGQGAWETQY
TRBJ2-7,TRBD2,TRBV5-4,ASSFSGYYEQY
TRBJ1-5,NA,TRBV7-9,ASSGNTESNQPQH
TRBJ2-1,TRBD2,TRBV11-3,ASSWTSFQF
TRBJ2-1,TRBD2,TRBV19,ASSLEAGEQF
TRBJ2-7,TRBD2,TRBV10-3,AISDPAGAGRLAGDEQY
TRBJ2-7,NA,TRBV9,ASSVAEQGPYEQY
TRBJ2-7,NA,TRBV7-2,ASSSGRETQY
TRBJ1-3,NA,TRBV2,ASRIGSGNTIY
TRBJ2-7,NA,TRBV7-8,ASSPPRGEQY
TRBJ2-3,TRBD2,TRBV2,ASSEGDSGIEDTQY
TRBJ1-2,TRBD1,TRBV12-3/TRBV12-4,ASSTTGGYGYT
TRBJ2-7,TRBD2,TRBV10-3,ATGLALGTYEQY
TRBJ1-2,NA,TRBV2,ASRMDSKNYGYT
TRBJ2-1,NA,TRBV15,ATSRDYPALDGQF
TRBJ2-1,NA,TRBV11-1,ASSSRGGNEQF
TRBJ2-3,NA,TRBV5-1,ASAPGREPDTQY
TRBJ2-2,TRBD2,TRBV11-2,ASSFRLAGNTGELF
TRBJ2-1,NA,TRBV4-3,ASSQDSRGYNEQF
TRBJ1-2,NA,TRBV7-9,ASSLGPDRSGYT
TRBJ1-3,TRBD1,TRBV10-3,AISPGGGNTIY
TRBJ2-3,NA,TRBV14,ASSVQVSTDTQY
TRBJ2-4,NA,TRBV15,ATSLPGDLAKNIQY
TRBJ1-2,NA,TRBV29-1,SPWKANYGYT
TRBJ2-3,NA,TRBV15,ATSVGGATDTQY
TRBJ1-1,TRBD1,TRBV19,ASRPDRGQNTEAF
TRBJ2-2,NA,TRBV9,ASSVRWVGELF
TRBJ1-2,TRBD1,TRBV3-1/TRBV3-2,ASSQDTGDPMYT
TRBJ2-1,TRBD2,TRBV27,ASSSGLAGHKSSYNEQF
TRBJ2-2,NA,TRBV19,ASSIVGTYTGELF
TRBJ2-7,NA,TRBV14,ASSQAKEQY
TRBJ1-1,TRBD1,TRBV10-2,ASSISLYGGGRVTEAF
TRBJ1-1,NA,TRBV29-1,SVVLRQGVTEAF
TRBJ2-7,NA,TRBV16,ASSQSMEGNYEQY
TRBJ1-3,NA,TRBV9,ASSVVAGSGNTIY
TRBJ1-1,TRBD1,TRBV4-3,ASSQKTGPTEAF
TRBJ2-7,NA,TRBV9,ASRAHRGGGEIWEQY
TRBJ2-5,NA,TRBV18,ASSPNPRETQY
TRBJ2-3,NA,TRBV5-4,ASRGQSTDTQY
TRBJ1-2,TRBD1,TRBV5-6,ASRFPGRNRGSYGYT
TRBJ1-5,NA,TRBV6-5,ASSKWDGNQPQH